This is a list of T cell receptor beta chains from one sample in a study of OX40 agonist ivuxolimab in advanced cancers. TCRdb's table, derived via immunoSEQ multiplex PCR, lists solely in-frame clones and lacks some. This table holds more than 70,000 clones, 80% to 90% found once. The sample was CD4+ or CD8+ T cells sorted from blood, taken in a trial of the OX40 agonist ivuxolimab. The receptors stem from an adult with an advanced solid tumor such as melanoma, head and neck, liver or kidney cancer. The CDR3 runs from the conserved cysteine through the conserved F or W.

v_call cdr3_aa
TRBV6-7 CASSPDITYEQYF
TRBV5-1 CASSLTGGNQPQHF
TRBV28 CASSSNYGYTF
TRBV28 CASSTETGGHHSYF
TRBV28 CASSVPDYGYTF
TRBV14 CASSQRGWAVGPDTQYF
TRBV5-1 CASSSQQPGQGNIQYF
TRBV19 CATSPSGGTDTQYF
TRBV19 CASSIGPGPAGYGYTF
TRBV6-1 CAAGLRTDTQYF
TRBV20-1 CSASKDAEAFF
TRBV5-6 CASSLGGRTYEQYF
TRBV5-1 CASSTGQPNTEAFF
TRBV30 CAWSGGQDNSPLHF
TRBV5-4 CASSLGGTGAHSDEQFF
TRBV4-2 CASSQVGLEAETQYF
TRBV7-3 CASRGDPGGEGEKLFF
TRBV11-2 CASSFHTSGDTQYF
TRBV28 CASSFAPSGGRNQPQHF
TRBV9 CASSAGTGHNEQFF
TRBV27 CASSSPADTNYGYTF
TRBV7-2 CASSLWGINEQFF
TRBV6-1 CASSEVKGRGPGYTF
TRBV7-7 CVSSLVGGGETQYF
TRBV2 CASNWSGVGDEQFF
TRBV5-5 CASTPRQRFYEQYF
TRBV6-5 CASSYPSSGTGEQYF
TRBV27 CATSFGTGVDQPQHF
TRBV5-4 CASSLQAAGANVLTF
TRBV28 CASNRGQDTQYF
TRBV7-9 CASSLADSSYEQYF
TRBV9 CASSVGGYTEAFF
TRBV7-9 CASSYDRGGPDTQYF
TRBV7-9 CASSLDSRTYGYTF
TRBV11-2 CASSRASGEDTQYF
TRBV5-1 CASSPTGGRAGELFF
TRBV18 CASSPFGDSGNTIYF
TRBV19 CASHQYNQPQHF
TRBV4-2 CASSQDLGGGTSTDTQYF
TRBV19 CASTDGPYSNQPQHF
TRBV27 CASSQRQGGETQYF
TRBV30 CAWKFSGSYEQYF
TRBV7-2 CASSLAPVGSGANVLTF
TRBV11-2 CASSLEGWGMRSFF
TRBV6-8 CASRAQGAREEGYTF